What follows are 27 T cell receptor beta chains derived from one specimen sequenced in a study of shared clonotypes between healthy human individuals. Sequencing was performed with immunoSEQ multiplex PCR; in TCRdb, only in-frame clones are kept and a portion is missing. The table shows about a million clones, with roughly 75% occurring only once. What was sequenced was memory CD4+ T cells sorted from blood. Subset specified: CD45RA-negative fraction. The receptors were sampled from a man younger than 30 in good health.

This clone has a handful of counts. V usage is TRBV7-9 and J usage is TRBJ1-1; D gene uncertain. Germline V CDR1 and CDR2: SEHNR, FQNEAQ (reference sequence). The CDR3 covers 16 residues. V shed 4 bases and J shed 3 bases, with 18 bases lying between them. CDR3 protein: CASSSGWLGRDTEAFF. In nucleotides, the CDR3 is TGTGCCAGCAGCTCGGGCTGGTTGGGTCGCGACACTGAAGCTTTCTTT.

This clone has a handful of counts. CDR3 region: CASSSDRANTGELFF. The DNA of the CDR3 is TGCGCCAGCAGTTCGGACAGGGCGAACACCGGGGAGCTGTTTTTT. This rearrangement joins TRBV10-1 to TRBJ2-2, with 8 nucleotides matching TRBD1. Trimming removed 5 bases from V and 0 bases from J; junction bases left unmatched: 2. CDR1 WNHNN and CDR2 SYGVQD come from the germline V gene (reference sequence). The CDR3 runs to 15 residues.

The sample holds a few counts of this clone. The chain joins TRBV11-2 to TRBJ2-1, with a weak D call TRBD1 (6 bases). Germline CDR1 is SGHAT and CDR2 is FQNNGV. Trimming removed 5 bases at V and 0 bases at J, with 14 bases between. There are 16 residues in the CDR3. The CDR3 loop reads CASSIQGSGSYNEQFF. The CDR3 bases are TGTGCCAGCAGCATACAGGGTTCAGGCTCCTACAATGAGCAGTTCTTC.

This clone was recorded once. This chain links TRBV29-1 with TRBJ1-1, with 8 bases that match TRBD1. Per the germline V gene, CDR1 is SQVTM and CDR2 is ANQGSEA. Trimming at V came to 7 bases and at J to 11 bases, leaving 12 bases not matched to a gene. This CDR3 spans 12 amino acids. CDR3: CSGSTGGIPAFF. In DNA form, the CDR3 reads TGCAGCGGGTCAACAGGGGGGATCCCGGCTTTCTTT.

The CDR3 sequence is CASSLKTGGNYGYTF. The DNA for the CDR3 is TGTGCCAGCAGCCTAAAGACAGGGGGCAACTATGGCTACACCTTC. The V call is TRBV5-4, the J call TRBJ1-2; 10 bases fit TRBD1. Germline V gives CDR1 SGHNT, CDR2 YYREEE (reference sequence). The J segment lost 2 bases and the V segment lost 4 bases, leaving 5 bases of the junction unmatched. This CDR3 is 15 amino acids long.

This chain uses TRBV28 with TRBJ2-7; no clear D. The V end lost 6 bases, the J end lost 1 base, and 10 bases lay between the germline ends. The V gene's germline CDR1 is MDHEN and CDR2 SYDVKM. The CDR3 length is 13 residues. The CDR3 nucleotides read TGTGCCAGCAGCTTCTACCGGTCCTACGAGCAGTACTTC. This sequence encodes CASSFYRSYEQYF.

The CDR3 coding sequence is TGTGCCAGCAGCCGGAAACAGGGAGGCGCGGATACGCAGTATTTT. Protein sequence: CASSRKQGGADTQYF. The V and J genes are TRBV5-6 and TRBJ2-3, with D possibly being TRBD1 or TRBD2 (6 bases each). Looked up from germline, CDR1 is SGHDT and CDR2 is YYEEEE. Trimming removed 4 bases at V and 6 bases at J, with 18 bases between. This CDR3 is 15 amino acids long.

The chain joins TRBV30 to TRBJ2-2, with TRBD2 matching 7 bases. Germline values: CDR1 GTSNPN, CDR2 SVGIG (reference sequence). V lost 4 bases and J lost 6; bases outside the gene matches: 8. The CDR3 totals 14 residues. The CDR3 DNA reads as TGTGCCTGGAAGGCTGGCGGGGGAGCCGGGGAGCTGTTTTTT. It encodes CAWKAGGGAGELFF.

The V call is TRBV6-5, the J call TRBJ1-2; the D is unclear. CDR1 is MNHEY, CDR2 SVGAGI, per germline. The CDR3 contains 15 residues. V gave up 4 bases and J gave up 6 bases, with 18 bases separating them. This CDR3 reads CASSSPPPVENGYTF. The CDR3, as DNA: TGTGCCAGCAGTTCCCCCCCGCCGGTCGAGAATGGCTACACCTTC.

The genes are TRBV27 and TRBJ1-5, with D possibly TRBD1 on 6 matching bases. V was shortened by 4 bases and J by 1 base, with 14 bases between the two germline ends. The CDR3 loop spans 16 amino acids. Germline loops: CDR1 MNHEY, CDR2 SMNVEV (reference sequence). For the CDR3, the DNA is TGTGCCAGCAGTTGGGGGGGCGGAGGAAGCAATCAGCCCCAGCATTTT. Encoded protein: CASSWGGGGSNQPQHF.

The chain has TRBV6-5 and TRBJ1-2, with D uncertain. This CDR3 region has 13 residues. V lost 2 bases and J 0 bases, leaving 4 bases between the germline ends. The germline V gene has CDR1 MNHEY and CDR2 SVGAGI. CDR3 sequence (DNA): TGTGCCAGCAGTTACGGTGCTAACTATGGCTACACCTTC. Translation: CASSYGANYGYTF.

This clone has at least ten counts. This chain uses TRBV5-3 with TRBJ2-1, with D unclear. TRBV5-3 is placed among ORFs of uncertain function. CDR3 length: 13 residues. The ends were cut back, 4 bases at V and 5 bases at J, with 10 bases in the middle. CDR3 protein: CARSITEHNEQFF. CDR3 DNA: TGTGCCAGAAGCATCACCGAGCACAATGAGCAGTTCTTC.

CDR3 residues: CASSRRTGAGGTEAFF. The CDR3, as DNA: TGCGCCAGCAGCCGGAGGACAGGGGCTGGGGGCACTGAAGCTTTCTTT. The chain is built from TRBV5-1 and TRBJ1-1; 9 positions agree with TRBD1. Germline CDR1 and CDR2: SGHRS and YFSETQ. V dropped 4 bases and J dropped 4; count of bases not matched to a gene: 11. The CDR3 sequence is 16 residues long. The variable domain in full, completed from reference TRBV5-1 and TRBJ1-1, reads KAGVTQTPRYLIKTRGQQVTLSCSPISGHRSVSWYQQTPGQGLQFLFEYFSETQRNKGNFPGRFSGRQFSNSRSEMNVSTLELGDSALYLCASSRRTGAGGTEAFFGQGTRLTVV.

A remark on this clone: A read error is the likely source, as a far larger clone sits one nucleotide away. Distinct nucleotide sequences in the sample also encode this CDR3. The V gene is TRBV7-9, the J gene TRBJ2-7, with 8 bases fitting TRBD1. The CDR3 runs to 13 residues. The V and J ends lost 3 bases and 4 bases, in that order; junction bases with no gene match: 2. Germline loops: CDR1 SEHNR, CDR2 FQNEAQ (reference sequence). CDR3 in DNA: TGTGCCAGCAGCTTGCAGGGGGCATACGAGCAGTACTTC. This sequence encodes CASSLQGAYEQYF.

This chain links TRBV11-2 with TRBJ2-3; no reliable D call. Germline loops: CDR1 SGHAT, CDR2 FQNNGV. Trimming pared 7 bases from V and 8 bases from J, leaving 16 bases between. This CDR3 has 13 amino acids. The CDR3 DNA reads TGTGCCAGCACCCAGCCCACCTTAGGTACGCAGTATTTT. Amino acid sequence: CASTQPTLGTQYF.

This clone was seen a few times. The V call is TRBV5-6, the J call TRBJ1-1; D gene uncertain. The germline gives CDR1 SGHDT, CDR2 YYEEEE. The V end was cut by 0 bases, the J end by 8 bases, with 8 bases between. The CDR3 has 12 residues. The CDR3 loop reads CASSLGLGEAFF. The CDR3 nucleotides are TGTGCCAGCAGCTTGGGACTGGGGGAAGCTTTCTTT.

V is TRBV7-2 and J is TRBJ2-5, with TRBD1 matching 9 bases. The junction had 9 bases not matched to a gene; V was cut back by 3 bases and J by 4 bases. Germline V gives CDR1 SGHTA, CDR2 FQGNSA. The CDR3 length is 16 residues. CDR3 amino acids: CASSFAGTGLRETQYF. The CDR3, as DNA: TGTGCCAGCAGCTTTGCCGGGACAGGGCTTCGAGAGACCCAGTACTTC.

CDR3 coding DNA: TGTGCCAGCAGTTACTCGGGGACCTCTGGAAACACCATATATTTT. It codes for CASSYSGTSGNTIYF. The chain has TRBV6-5 and TRBJ1-3; D possibly corresponds to TRBD1 (5 bases). Trimming left V 0 bases short and J 0 bases short, with 6 bases between. CDR1 and CDR2 (germline): MNHEY, SVGAGI. The CDR3 runs 15 residues.

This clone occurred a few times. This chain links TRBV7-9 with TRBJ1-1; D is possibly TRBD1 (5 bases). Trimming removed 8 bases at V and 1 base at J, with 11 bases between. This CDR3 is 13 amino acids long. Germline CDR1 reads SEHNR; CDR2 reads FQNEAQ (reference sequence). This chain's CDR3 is CASAGQKNTEAFF. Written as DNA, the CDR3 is TGTGCCAGCGCAGGGCAGAAGAACACTGAAGCTTTCTTT.

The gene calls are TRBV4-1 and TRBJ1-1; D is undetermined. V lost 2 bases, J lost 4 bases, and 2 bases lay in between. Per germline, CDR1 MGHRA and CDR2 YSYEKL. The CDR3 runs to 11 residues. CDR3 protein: CASSQFTEAFF. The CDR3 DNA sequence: TGCGCCAGCAGCCAATTCACTGAAGCTTTCTTT.

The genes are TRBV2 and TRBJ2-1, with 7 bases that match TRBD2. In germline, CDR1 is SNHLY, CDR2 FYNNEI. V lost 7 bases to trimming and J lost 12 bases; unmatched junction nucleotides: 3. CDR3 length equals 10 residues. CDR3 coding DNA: TGTGCCAGCACGGGAGGAGGGCAGTTCTTC. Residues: CASTGGGQFF. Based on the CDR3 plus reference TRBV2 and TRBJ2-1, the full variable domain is EPEVTQTPSHQVTQMGQEVILRCVPISNHLYFYWYRQILGQKVEFLVSFYNNEISEKSEIFDDQFSVERPDGSNFTLKIRSTKLEDSAMYFCASTGGGQFFGPGTRLTVL.

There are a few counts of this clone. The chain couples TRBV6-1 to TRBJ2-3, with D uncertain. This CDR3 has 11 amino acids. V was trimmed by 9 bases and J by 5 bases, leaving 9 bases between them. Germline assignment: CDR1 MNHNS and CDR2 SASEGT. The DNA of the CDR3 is TGTGCCAGTCATCAAGGAGATACGCAGTATTTT. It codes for CASHQGDTQYF.

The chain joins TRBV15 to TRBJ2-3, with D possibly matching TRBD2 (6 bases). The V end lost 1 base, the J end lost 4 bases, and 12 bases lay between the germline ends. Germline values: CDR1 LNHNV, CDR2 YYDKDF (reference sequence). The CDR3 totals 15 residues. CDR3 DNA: TGTGCCACCAGCAGAGTCTTGCGGGGTGCAGATACGCAGTATTTT. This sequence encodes CATSRVLRGADTQYF.

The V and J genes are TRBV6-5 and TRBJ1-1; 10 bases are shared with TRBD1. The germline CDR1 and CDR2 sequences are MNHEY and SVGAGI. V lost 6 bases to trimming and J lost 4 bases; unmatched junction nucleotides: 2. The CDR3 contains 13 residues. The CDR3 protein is CASRRTGGTEAFF. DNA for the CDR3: TGTGCCAGCAGGAGGACAGGGGGCACTGAAGCTTTCTTT.

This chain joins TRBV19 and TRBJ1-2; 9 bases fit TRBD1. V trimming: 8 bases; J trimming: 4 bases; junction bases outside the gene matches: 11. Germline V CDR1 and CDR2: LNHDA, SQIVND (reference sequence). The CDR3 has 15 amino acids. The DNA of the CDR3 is TGTGCCAGTTCAACCACAGGGGGCATTAGCTATGGCTACACCTTC. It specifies CASSTTGGISYGYTF. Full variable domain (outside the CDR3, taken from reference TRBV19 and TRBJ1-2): DGGITQSPKYLFRKEGQNVTLSCEQNLNHDAMYWYRQDPGQGLRLIYYSQIVNDFQKGDIAEGYSVSREKKESFPLTVTSAQKNPTAFYLCASSTTGGISYGYTFGSGTRLTVV.

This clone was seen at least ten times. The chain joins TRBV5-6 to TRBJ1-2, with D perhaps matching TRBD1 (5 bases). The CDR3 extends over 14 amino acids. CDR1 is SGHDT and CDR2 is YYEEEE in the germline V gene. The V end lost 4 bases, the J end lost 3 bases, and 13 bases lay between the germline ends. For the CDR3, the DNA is TGTGCCAGCAGCCCGATGGGGACGGACTATGGCTACACCTTC. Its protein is CASSPMGTDYGYTF.

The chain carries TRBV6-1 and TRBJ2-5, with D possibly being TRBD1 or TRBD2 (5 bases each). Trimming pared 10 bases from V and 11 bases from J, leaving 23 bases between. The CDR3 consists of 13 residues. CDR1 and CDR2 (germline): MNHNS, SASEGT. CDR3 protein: CATRDPGPMEQYF. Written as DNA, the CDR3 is TGTGCCACCCGGGACCCAGGTCCGATGGAGCAGTACTTC.